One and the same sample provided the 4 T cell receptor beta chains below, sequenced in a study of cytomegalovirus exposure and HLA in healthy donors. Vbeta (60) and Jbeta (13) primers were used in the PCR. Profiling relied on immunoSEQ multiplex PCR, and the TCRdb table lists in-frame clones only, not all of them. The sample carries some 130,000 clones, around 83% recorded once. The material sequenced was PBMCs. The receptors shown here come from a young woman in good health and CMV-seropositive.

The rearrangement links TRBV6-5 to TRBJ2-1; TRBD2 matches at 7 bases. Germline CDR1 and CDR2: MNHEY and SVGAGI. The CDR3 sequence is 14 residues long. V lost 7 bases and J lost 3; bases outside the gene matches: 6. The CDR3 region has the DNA TGTGCCAGCACCATGGGGGGGTTCTACAATGAGCAGTTCTTC. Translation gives CASTMGGFYNEQFF.

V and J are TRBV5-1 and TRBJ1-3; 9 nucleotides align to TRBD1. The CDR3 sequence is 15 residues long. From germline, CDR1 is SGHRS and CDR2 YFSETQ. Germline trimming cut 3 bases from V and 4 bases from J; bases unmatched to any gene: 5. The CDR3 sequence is CASSSTGGEGNTIYF. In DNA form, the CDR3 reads TGCGCCAGCAGCTCAACAGGGGGCGAGGGAAACACCATATATTTT.

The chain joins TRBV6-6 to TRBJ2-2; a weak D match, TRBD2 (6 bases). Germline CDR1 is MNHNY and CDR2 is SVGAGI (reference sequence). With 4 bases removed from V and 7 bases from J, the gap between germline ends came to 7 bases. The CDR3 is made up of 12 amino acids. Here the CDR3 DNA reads TGTGCCAGCAGTTTGGGAGGCGGGGAGCTGTTTTTT. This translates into CASSLGGGELFF.

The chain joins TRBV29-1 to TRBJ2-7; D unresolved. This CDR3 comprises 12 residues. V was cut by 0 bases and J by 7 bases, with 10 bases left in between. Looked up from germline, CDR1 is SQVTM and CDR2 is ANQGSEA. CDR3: CSVEDSPAEQYF. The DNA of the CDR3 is TGCAGCGTTGAAGATAGCCCAGCTGAGCAGTACTTC.